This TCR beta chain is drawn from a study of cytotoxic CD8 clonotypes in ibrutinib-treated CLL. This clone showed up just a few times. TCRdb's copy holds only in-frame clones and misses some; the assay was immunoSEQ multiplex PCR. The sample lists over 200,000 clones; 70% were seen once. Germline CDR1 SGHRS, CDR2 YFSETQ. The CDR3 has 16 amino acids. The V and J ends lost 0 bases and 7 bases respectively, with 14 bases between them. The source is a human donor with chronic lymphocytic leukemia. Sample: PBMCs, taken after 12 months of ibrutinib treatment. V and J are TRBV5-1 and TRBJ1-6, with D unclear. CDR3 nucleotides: TGCGCCAGCAGCTTGGAATTCGTGATCGGGAATTCACCCCTCCACTTT. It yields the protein CASSLEFVIGNSPLHF.